A selection of T cell receptor beta chains follows, all from one sample in a study of blood T cells in healthy people across ages. TCRdb processed the 5' RACE reads anew with MiXCR; each CDR3 protein has one entry. The sample has 2 million or so distinct CDR3 sequences; roughly 52% are singletons. The sample taken for sequencing was blood. These receptors originate from a woman in her thirties or forties in good health. The CDR3 runs from the conserved cysteine through the conserved F or W. The D gene is left open where the match is weak. A clone size is listed for some rows: how often the clone was seen (once, few, many), or a class if it is expanded.

DNA,CDR3,size,V,J,D
TGTGCCAGCAGTCTCCCGCTAGCGGGGGAGGCAGATACGCAGTATTTT,CASSLPLAGEADTQYF,-,TRBV6-5,TRBJ2-3,TRBD2
TGTGCCAGCAGTTACATTGGGGTTTCCGGCGATGAGCAGTTCTTC,CASSYIGVSGDEQFF,-,TRBV6-5,TRBJ2-1,-
TGCAGCGTGACTAGCGGGGGCTCTGGGGCCAACGTCCTGACTTTC,CSVTSGGSGANVLTF,many,TRBV29-1,TRBJ2-6,TRBD2
TGCAGTGCTAGTTTTAGGGGTGGCTACACCTTC,CSASFRGGYTF,-,TRBV20-1,TRBJ1-2,-
TGTGCCAGCAGTGTGGACAGGGGGCGCGAAGATACGCAGTATTTT,CASSVDRGREDTQYF,few,TRBV2,TRBJ2-3,TRBD1
TGTGCCAGCAGTTACAAGGGACAGGGGGATCATATGGGCTACACCTTC,CASSYKGQGDHMGYTF,once,TRBV6-6,TRBJ1-2,TRBD1
TGTGCCAGCAGCCCGCGGGGGGCCCCCTACAATGAGCAGTTCTTC,CASSPRGAPYNEQFF,-,TRBV7-9,TRBJ2-1,TRBD2
TGTGCCGGCAGTTTAGTGGGACCATTCACAGATACGCAGTATTTT,CAGSLVGPFTDTQYF,once,TRBV28,TRBJ2-3,-
TGCGCCAGCAGCCAAGTTCCGACTACAGGGAAGCAGTACTTC,CASSQVPTTGKQYF,few,TRBV4-1,TRBJ2-7,-
TGTGCCAGCAGCCTGGACAGGTCCGGGGAGCTGTTTTTT,CASSLDRSGELFF,-,TRBV14,TRBJ2-2,TRBD1
TGTGCCAGCAGCGTAAGTGCAGACAACACTGAAGCTTTCTTT,CASSVSADNTEAFF,-,TRBV9,TRBJ1-1,-
TGCGCCAGCAGCCAAGATCCAGGGGTGGGCCAAGAGACCCAGTACTTC,CASSQDPGVGQETQYF,few,TRBV4-3,TRBJ2-5,-
TGCAGCGGTCGACGGAATGAAAAACTGTTTTTT,CSGRRNEKLFF,-,TRBV29-1,TRBJ1-4,-
TGCGCCAGCAGCTTGGCCAGAAACCCAGAAAACATTCAGTACTTC,CASSLARNPENIQYF,-,TRBV5-1,TRBJ2-4,-
TGTGCCAGCAGCTTAGCAGTCGGGGGGACCTACAATGAGCAGTTCTTC,CASSLAVGGTYNEQFF,-,TRBV11-3,TRBJ2-1,TRBD2
TGCAGTGTTTTGGAGGCGAAGCAGTTCTTC,CSVLEAKQFF,once,TRBV20-1,TRBJ2-1,-
TGTCCCAGCAGCTTGGCACAGAATAGGGGGGAGACCCAGTACTTC,CPSSLAQNRGETQYF,-,TRBV5-5,TRBJ2-5,-
TGCAGTGCTAGAGTGCCGGGGGCAACCAATGAGCAGTTCTTC,CSARVPGATNEQFF,-,TRBV20-1,TRBJ2-1,-
TGCAGTGCCTTAAGGTCCGGGTATGGAAACTCGCTCTACACCTTC,CSALRSGYGNSLYTF,few,TRBV20-1,TRBJ1-2,-
TGTGCCAGCAGCTTAGTCGGGCCCACCGGGGAGCTGTTTTTT,CASSLVGPTGELFF,-,TRBV7-2,TRBJ2-2,-
TGTGCCAGCAGCGAACCCCGCAGGACCTACGAGCAGTACTTC,CASSEPRRTYEQYF,few,TRBV6-6,TRBJ2-7,-
TGTGCCAGCAGCTTCCAACACTCGGCGGGGGGTCCCCAAGAGACCCAGTACTTC,CASSFQHSAGGPQETQYF,-,TRBV7-2,TRBJ2-5,TRBD2
TGTGCCAGCAGCTTTAGAAGGGACAGGAGGACCGGGGAGCTGTTTTTT,CASSFRRDRRTGELFF,-,TRBV7-2,TRBJ2-2,TRBD1
TGCGCCAGCAGCGGGGGGACAGGCTCATTGGTGGGCTACACCTTC,CASSGGTGSLVGYTF,-,TRBV5-1,TRBJ1-2,TRBD1
TGTGCCAGCAGCGGGGACAGGGAAGGGTCTGGTGAGCAGTACTTC,CASSGDREGSGEQYF,-,TRBV9,TRBJ2-7,TRBD1
TGCGCCAGCAGCCAAGGTTTCCTGGACAGGGTAGTTCCAGATACGCAGTATTTT,CASSQGFLDRVVPDTQYF,-,TRBV4-1,TRBJ2-3,TRBD1
TGTGCCAGCAGCCAGGGAATCGGGGGGACAGATACGCAGTATTTT,CASSQGIGGTDTQYF,-,TRBV4-2,TRBJ2-3,TRBD2
TGTGCCAGCAGCCCGACAGGACTGAGGGCCTACGAGCAGTACTTC,CASSPTGLRAYEQYF,few,TRBV7-9,TRBJ2-7,-
TGTGCCAGCAGCCCCCGGGATCGGGGGCTCACAGATACGCAGTATTTT,CASSPRDRGLTDTQYF,few,TRBV9,TRBJ2-3,-